This T cell receptor (beta chain) originates from a study of blood T cell repertoires in COVID-19. Cohorts were determined from participant-reported clinical history. From germline, CDR1 is DFQATT and CDR2 SNEGSKA (reference sequence). This CDR3 spans 11 amino acids. The repertoire was sequenced with immunoSEQ multiplex PCR; TCRdb's copy has only in-frame clones and lacks some. The sample holds approximately 200,000 clones, around 90% seen once. The TCR comes from a woman in her twenties or thirties who had recovered from COVID-19. The V and J genes are TRBV20-1 and TRBJ1-2, with TRBD1 matching over 7 bases. Sequencing used PBMCs or T cells enriched from blood (not recorded which). The CDR3 region is CSGRDSYGYTF. The CDR3 DNA is TGCAGCGGGCGGGACAGTTATGGCTACACCTTC.